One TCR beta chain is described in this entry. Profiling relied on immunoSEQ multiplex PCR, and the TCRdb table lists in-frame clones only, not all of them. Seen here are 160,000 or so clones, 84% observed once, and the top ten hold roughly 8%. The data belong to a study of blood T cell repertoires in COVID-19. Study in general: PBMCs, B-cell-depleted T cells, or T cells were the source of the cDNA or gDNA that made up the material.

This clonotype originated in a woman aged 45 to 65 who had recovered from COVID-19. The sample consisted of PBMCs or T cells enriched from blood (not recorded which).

The CDR3 DNA reads as TGTGCCAGCAGCTTGAACCAGGGCACTGAAGCTTTCTTT. Translation gives CASSLNQGTEAFF. This sequence joins TRBV7-2 and TRBJ1-1, with D possibly TRBD1 on 5 matching bases. Trimming took 3 bases from V and 4 from J, leaving 9 bases between them. This CDR3 has 13 amino acids. The germline V gene encodes CDR1 SGHTA and CDR2 FQGNSA. Full variable domain (rest looked up from reference TRBV7-2 and TRBJ1-1): GAGVSQSPSNKVTEKGKDVELRCDPISGHTALYWYRQSLGQGLEFLIYFQGNSAPDKSGLPSDRFSAERTGGSVSTLTIQRTQQEDSAVYLCASSLNQGTEAFFGQGTRLTVV.